The 27 T cell receptor beta chains below all came from one sample that was sequenced in a study of control samples from healthy donors and cancer patients. Using immunoSEQ multiplex PCR, the repertoire was profiled, and TCRdb retains in-frame clones only, with some absent. Here the sample spans 50,000 to 55,000 clones, about nine tenths being singletons. The sample comprised PBMCs. These receptor sequences come from a man aged 60 to 75 with head and neck cancer.

Only one count was recorded for this clone. The chain couples TRBV9 to TRBJ1-1, with D perhaps TRBD1 (6 bases). The CDR3 contains 15 residues. The germline V gene has CDR1 SGDLS and CDR2 YYNGEE. Trimming took 3 bases from V and 5 from J, leaving 17 bases between them. CDR3 sequence (DNA): TGTGCCAGCAGCGGAGGGGGGCGCGAGTGGACTGAAGCTTTCTTT. Protein product: CASSGGGREWTEAFF. Full variable domain (missing parts from reference TRBV9 and TRBJ1-1): DSGVTQTPKHLITATGQRVTLRCSPRSGDLSVYWYQQSLDQGLQFLIQYYNGEERAKGNILERFSAQQFPDLHSELNLSSLELGDSALYFCASSGGGREWTEAFFGQGTRLTVV.

V is TRBV15 and J is TRBJ1-1; TRBD1 is a possible D gene (5 bases). The germline gives CDR1 LNHNV, CDR2 YYDKDF (reference sequence). The CDR3 has 14 amino acids. V was trimmed by 6 bases and J by 1 base, leaving 12 bases between them. The CDR3 DNA reads TGTGCCACCAGGTTGGGGCAGGGGAACACTGAAGCTTTCTTT. This codes for CATRLGQGNTEAFF.

The chain has TRBV19 and TRBJ1-2; no definite D call. This CDR3 spans 15 amino acids. Germline loops: CDR1 LNHDA, CDR2 SQIVND (reference sequence). Trimming cost V 3 bases and J 2 bases, with 13 bases left between them. CDR3 loop: CASSMVGIMNYGYTF. CDR3 nucleotides: TGTGCCAGTAGTATGGTTGGAATCATGAACTATGGCTACACCTTC.

The chain joins TRBV10-1 to TRBJ2-5; D is undetermined. The germline gives CDR1 WNHNN, CDR2 SYGVQD (reference sequence). The ends were cut back, 3 bases at V and 1 base at J, with 6 bases in the middle. This CDR3 comprises 13 residues. The CDR3, as DNA: TGCGCCAGCAGTGATCAGCTCCAAGAGACCCAGTACTTC. Protein: CASSDQLQETQYF.

V and J are TRBV6-2 or TRBV6-3 and TRBJ1-5; unclear D gene. The CDR3 contains 14 residues. Germline V CDR1 and CDR2: MNHEY, SVGEGT. Between the trimmed V and J ends, which lost 6 bases and 6 bases, there was a span of 15 bases. This CDR3 is CASSRLEVSQPQHF. CDR3 nucleotide sequence: TGTGCCAGCAGCCGACTCGAGGTCAGTCAGCCCCAGCATTTT.

The V call is TRBV4-3, the J call TRBJ2-1; no definite D call. V was clipped by 4 bases and J by 6 bases, with 19 bases between them. CDR1 is LGHNA, CDR2 YSLEER, per germline. This CDR3 has 16 amino acids. CDR3 nucleotides: TGCGCCAGCAGCCCACAATCGGACCCCACCGTCAATGAGCAGTTCTTC. It encodes CASSPQSDPTVNEQFF.

The chain recombines TRBV28 with TRBJ2-7; 9 positions agree with TRBD1. The germline V gene has CDR1 MDHEN and CDR2 SYDVKM. The CDR3 has 15 residues. J was trimmed by 4 bases and V by 6 bases; bases with no gene match: 10. CDR3 sequence reads: CASSPPGQGYYEQYF. The CDR3 DNA sequence: TGTGCCAGCAGCCCTCCCGGACAGGGGTATTACGAGCAGTACTTC.

The chain employs TRBV11-3 and TRBJ1-1, with D hard to call. V was trimmed by 3 bases and J by 1 base, leaving 6 bases between them. Per the germline V gene, CDR1 is SGHNT and CDR2 is YENEEA. The CDR3 length is 13 residues. The CDR3 bases are TGTGCCAGCAGCTTTTCGCAGAACACTGAAGCTTTCTTT. Translated: CASSFSQNTEAFF.

As DNA, the CDR3 is TGTGCCAGCAGCCCGAGGACAGGGGGTCAGCCCCAGCATTTT. This encodes CASSPRTGGQPQHF. The rearrangement uses TRBV9 and TRBJ1-5, with 10 bases matching TRBD1. The CDR3 extends over 14 amino acids. Germline trimming cut 4 bases from V and 6 bases from J; bases unmatched to any gene: 4. Per germline, CDR1 SGDLS and CDR2 YYNGEE.

The gene calls are TRBV4-1 and TRBJ1-6; a weak D match, TRBD1 (5 bases). Germline values: CDR1 MGHRA, CDR2 YSYEKL. Deletions cut 0 bases from V and 12 bases from J, with 9 bases between. This CDR3 spans 13 amino acids. DNA for the CDR3: TGCGCCAGCAGCCAAGATGGGGGTAGACCCCTCCACTTT. This gives the protein CASSQDGGRPLHF.

The chain links TRBV5-1 to TRBJ2-5, with TRBD1 identical over 10 bases. This CDR3 comprises 14 residues. CDR1 and CDR2 (germline): SGHRS, YFSETQ. Losses at the gene ends were 4 bases for V and 3 bases for J; bases not matched to a gene: 3. CDR3 sequence reads: CASSHGTGEETQYF. The CDR3 region has the DNA TGCGCCAGCAGCCACGGGACAGGGGAAGAGACCCAGTACTTC.

The chain has TRBV28 and TRBJ2-4; 8 bases align to TRBD1. This CDR3 has 12 residues. V dropped 5 bases and J dropped 9; count of bases not matched to a gene: 3. Germline assignment: CDR1 MDHEN and CDR2 SYDVKM. The CDR3 DNA follows: TGTGCCAGCAGTGAAACAGGGGGCATTCAGTACTTC. Translated, it gives CASSETGGIQYF. The full variable domain, its missing parts supplied by reference TRBV28 and TRBJ2-4, is DVKVTQSSRYLVKRTGEKVFLECVQDMDHENMFWYRQDPGLGLRLIYFSYDVKMKEKGDIPEGYSVSREKKERFSLILESASTNQTSMYLCASSETGGIQYFGAGTRLSVL.

The chain combines TRBV7-9 with TRBJ2-3; D ambiguous. Per the germline V gene, CDR1 is SEHNR and CDR2 is FQNEAQ (reference sequence). The CDR3 loop spans 15 amino acids. V lost 0 bases to trimming and J lost 1 base, with 8 bases between them. The CDR3 coding sequence is TGTGCCAGCAGCTTAGCAGGAAGCGGCACAGATACGCAGTATTTT. The encoded protein is CASSLAGSGTDTQYF.

The chain links TRBV6-5 to TRBJ2-5; the match to TRBD2 covers 9 bases. The germline CDR1 and CDR2 sequences are MNHEY and SVGAGI. The CDR3 loop spans 15 amino acids. J was trimmed by 5 bases and V by 4 bases; bases with no gene match: 8. The CDR3 sequence: CASSSIAGVTETQYF. The DNA of the CDR3 is TGTGCCAGCAGTTCGATAGCGGGAGTGACGGAGACCCAGTACTTC.

The chain joins TRBV20-1 to TRBJ2-2; no definite D call. The V end was cut by 3 bases, the J end by 1 base, with 6 bases between. This CDR3 is 13 amino acids long. Germline-derived CDR1 and CDR2 are DFQATT and SNEGSKA (reference sequence). CDR3 bases: TGCAGTGCTAGTTCCGAGAACACCGGGGAGCTGTTTTTT. Translation gives CSASSENTGELFF.

This clone was counted a few times. The chain combines TRBV9 with TRBJ1-2, with 9 bases identical to TRBD1. This CDR3 has 14 residues. CDR1 and CDR2 (germline): SGDLS, YYNGEE. The V segment lost 4 bases and the J segment 6 bases; nucleotides outside the gene matches: 7. The chain's CDR3 is CASSPLGTGHGYTF. The CDR3 DNA is TGTGCCAGCAGCCCCCTAGGGACAGGGCATGGCTACACCTTC.

The V call is TRBV7-3, the J call TRBJ2-3; 13 nucleotides line up with TRBD2. The germline gives CDR1 SGHTA, CDR2 FQGTGA. The CDR3 consists of 18 residues. The junction had 8 bases not matched to a gene; V was cut back by 0 bases and J by 5 bases. CDR3 sequence (DNA): TGTGCCAGCAGCTTAACAACTACTAGCGGGGGGGCCCGAGATACGCAGTATTTT. It specifies CASSLTTTSGGARDTQYF.

The chain is built from TRBV5-4 and TRBJ1-2, with D unclear. The length of the CDR3 is 14 residues. With 0 bases removed from V and 8 bases from J, the gap between germline ends came to 14 bases. The germline CDR1 and CDR2 sequences are SGHNT and YYREEE (reference sequence). The CDR3 loop reads CASSLASVLGGYTF. The CDR3 DNA reads as TGTGCCAGCAGCTTGGCATCGGTTTTGGGAGGCTACACCTTC. Using reference TRBV5-4 and TRBJ1-2 for the parts outside the CDR3, the full variable domain is ETGVTQSPTHLIKTRGQQVTLRCSSQSGHNTVSWYQQALGQGPQFIFQYYREEENGRGNFPPRFSGLQFPNYSSELNVNALELDDSALYLCASSLASVLGGYTFGSGTRLTVV.

This chain uses TRBV9 with TRBJ1-1; perhaps TRBD1 as D (5 bases). The V gene's germline CDR1 is SGDLS and CDR2 YYNGEE. CDR3 length: 14 residues. V gave up 4 bases and J gave up 7 bases, with 17 bases separating them. CDR3 in amino acids: CASSPRPGPYEAFF. The CDR3 region has the DNA TGTGCCAGCAGCCCCCGACCGGGGCCCTATGAAGCTTTCTTT.

This clone was picked up a small number of times. The genes are TRBV11-2 and TRBJ2-7; TRBD1 agrees at 8 bases. CDR3 length equals 16 residues. Germline CDR1 reads SGHAT; CDR2 reads FQNNGV. V shed 1 base and J 6 bases; nucleotides not matched to a gene: 11. The CDR3 reads CASSLVFRGTGGEQYF. CDR3 sequence (DNA): TGTGCCAGCAGCTTAGTGTTTCGGGGTACAGGGGGCGAGCAGTACTTC.

J is TRBJ2-2 and V is TRBV30, with D unclear. CDR1 and CDR2 from the germline V gene are GTSNPN and SVGIG (reference sequence). V was clipped by 0 bases and J by 8 bases, with 13 bases between them. This CDR3 contains 14 residues. CDR3 DNA: TGTGCCTGGAGTGTAGCCGGGTCCACGGGGGAGCTGTTTTTT. Residues: CAWSVAGSTGELFF.

This sequence joins TRBV7-2 and TRBJ2-7; possible D gene TRBD1, 5 bases. Looked up from germline, CDR1 is SGHTA and CDR2 is FQGNSA. V gave up 0 bases and J gave up 2 bases, with 11 bases separating them. The CDR3 is made up of 15 amino acids. In DNA, the CDR3 is TGTGCCAGCAGCTTAGCCACAGGACGAACCTACGAGCAGTACTTC. Encoded protein: CASSLATGRTYEQYF.

The rearrangement joins TRBV7-8 to TRBJ2-7; 7 positions agree with TRBD1. CDR3 size: 15 residues. The J segment lost 0 bases and the V segment lost 1 base, leaving 3 bases of the junction unmatched. The germline V gene has CDR1 SGHVS and CDR2 FQNEAQ. The DNA of the CDR3 is TGTGCCAGCAGCTTAGTACAGGGGCCCTCCTACGAGCAGTACTTC. Translated, it gives CASSLVQGPSYEQYF.

This chain links TRBV28 with TRBJ2-3, with D perhaps TRBD2 (6 bases). Germline values: CDR1 MDHEN, CDR2 SYDVKM. The CDR3 contains 14 residues. The ends were cut back, 11 bases at V and 0 bases at J, with 15 bases in the middle. The CDR3: CAAQLAHSTDTQYF. CDR3 sequence (DNA): TGTGCCGCCCAACTAGCCCATAGCACAGATACGCAGTATTTT.

This clone was picked up one time. The rearrangement joins TRBV4-1 to TRBJ1-5, with D hard to call. This CDR3 contains 17 residues. Germline V gene lookup returns CDR1 MGHRA and CDR2 YSYEKL. Trimming removed 1 base at V and 3 bases at J, with 16 bases between. The CDR3 is CASSQGPTGINNQPQHF. In nucleotides, the CDR3 is TGCGCCAGCAGCCAAGGACCTACGGGCATCAACAATCAGCCCCAGCATTTT.

This clone turned up a few times. This chain links TRBV6-5 with TRBJ1-2; D may be TRBD1 (6 bases). The CDR3 loop spans 13 amino acids. CDR1 and CDR2 (germline): MNHEY, SVGAGI. V was clipped by 2 bases and J by 4 bases, with 8 bases between them. The CDR3: CASSYTTGYGYTF. The CDR3 DNA is TGTGCCAGCAGTTACACGACAGGCTATGGCTACACCTTC.

The chain carries TRBV20-1 and TRBJ2-7; D not resolved. CDR3 length: 13 residues. The V end lost 3 bases, the J end lost 4 bases, and 13 bases lay between the germline ends. The germline CDR1 and CDR2 sequences are DFQATT and SNEGSKA (reference sequence). The CDR3 coding sequence is TGCAGTGCTAGTAGGCCTCGCTCTTACGAGCAGTACTTC. The encoded protein is CSASRPRSYEQYF.